The next 20 T cell receptor beta chains were all read from a single sample in a study of T-cell memory formation after mild COVID-19. TCRdb reprocessed the 5' RACE reads with MiXCR, giving one entry per CDR3 protein. Altogether 250,000 to 350,000 distinct CDR3 sequences are present, about a sixth being singletons, with the ten largest covering about a fifth. The sequencing sample was made of PBMCs or a T cell subset sorted from them (not recorded which). These receptors came from a young man who had mild COVID-19 (a few samples of this study predate the infection). Cell type and time point are not known.

The chain has TRBV12-3 or TRBV12-4 and TRBJ1-5; perhaps TRBD1 as D (5 bases). Trimming pared 3 bases from V and 2 bases from J, leaving 14 bases between. The CDR3 is made up of 16 amino acids. Written as DNA, the CDR3 is TGTGCCAGCAGTTTTGGCAGGGAAAGGGGCAATCAGCCCCAGCATTTT. Translated, it gives CASSFGRERGNQPQHF.

Many counts were recorded for this clonotype. The rearrangement joins TRBV12-3 or TRBV12-4 to TRBJ2-5, with D perhaps matching TRBD1 or TRBD2 (6 bases each). Trimming took 1 base from V and 5 from J, leaving 11 bases between them. The CDR3 is made up of 14 amino acids. The CDR3, as DNA: TGTGCCAGCAGTTTAGAGGGGGGAAGGGAGACCCAGTACTTC. Amino acids: CASSLEGGRETQYF.

This clonotype turned up a few times. The chain recombines TRBV6-2 or TRBV6-3 with TRBJ2-3; weak D call: TRBD1 (6 bases). V was shortened by 8 bases and J by 0 bases, with 15 bases between the two germline ends. Germline CDR1 and CDR2: MNHEY and SVGEGT. This CDR3 contains 15 residues. The CDR3 loop is CASPRGDRSTDTQYF. CDR3 bases: TGTGCCAGCCCTCGTGGCGACAGGAGCACAGATACGCAGTATTTT.

This chain's CDR3 is CSAPQGTYEAFF. In nucleotides, the CDR3 is TGCAGTGCTCCACAGGGTACCTATGAAGCTTTCTTT. The gene calls are TRBV20-1 and TRBJ1-1; tentatively, D is TRBD1 (6 bases). The CDR3 length is 12 residues. With 5 bases removed from V and 7 bases from J, the gap between germline ends came to 14 bases. Looked up from germline, CDR1 is DFQATT and CDR2 is SNEGSKA (reference sequence).

The table lists this clonotype with a few counts. This sequence joins TRBV4-2 and TRBJ2-1, with D perhaps TRBD1 or TRBD2 (6 bases each). This CDR3 spans 16 amino acids. CDR1 and CDR2 (germline): LGHNA, YNFKEQ. The V and J ends lost 2 bases and 3 bases respectively, with 14 bases between them. The CDR3 DNA is TGTGCCAGCAGCCAACCGGTGGGGGGCGACTACAATGAGCAGTTCTTC. Amino acid sequence: CASSQPVGGDYNEQFF.

In this sample, this clonotype turned up a few times. The rearrangement uses TRBV5-1 and TRBJ2-5; no clear D. The CDR3 totals 14 residues. V dropped 5 bases and J dropped 1 base, with 12 bases sitting between them. In germline, CDR1 is SGHRS, CDR2 YFSETQ. In DNA form, the CDR3 reads TGCGCCAGCAGACCTAGACATAGCCAAGAGACCCAGTACTTC. Residues: CASRPRHSQETQYF.

The chain employs TRBV4-1 and TRBJ1-4, with D perhaps TRBD1 (6 bases). Trimming stripped 0 bases from V and 7 bases from J, with 12 bases between. The CDR3 extends over 15 amino acids. Germline assignment: CDR1 MGHRA and CDR2 YSYEKL. The CDR3 region has the DNA TGCGCCAGCAGCCAAGAACCCGGGGGGCTTGAAAAACTGTTTTTT. Its protein product is CASSQEPGGLEKLFF.

The chain has TRBV20-1 and TRBJ2-3, with no clear D. CDR1 and CDR2 (germline): DFQATT, SNEGSKA (reference sequence). V was pared by 0 bases and J by 1 base, with 14 bases between. The CDR3 is 16 residues long. The DNA for the CDR3 is TGCAGTGCTAGAGATTATCGGCAGCGAGGCACAGATACGCAGTATTTT. The encoded protein is CSARDYRQRGTDTQYF.

The rearrangement joins TRBV6-6 to TRBJ2-7, with D maybe TRBD2 (5 bases). V was pared by 8 bases and J by 7 bases, with 18 bases between. Germline values: CDR1 MNHNY, CDR2 SVGAGI (reference sequence). The CDR3 contains 13 residues. CDR3 nucleotides: TGTGCCAGCTCGTGGGCTTCCTCGGGGGAGCAGTACGTC. It is translated as CASSWASSGEQYV.

This chain joins TRBV7-8 and TRBJ1-5, with D unresolved. This CDR3 contains 15 residues. V was shortened by 5 bases and J by 0 bases, with 11 bases between the two germline ends. Germline loops: CDR1 SGHVS, CDR2 FQNEAQ. In DNA form, the CDR3 reads TGTGCCAGCAGCCCGGGCCGAGATAGCAATCAGCCCCAGCATTTT. This codes for CASSPGRDSNQPQHF. Supplemented by reference TRBV7-8 and TRBJ1-5, the full variable domain reads GAGVSQSPRYKVAKRGQDVALRCDPISGHVSLFWYQQALGQGPEFLTYFQNEAQLDKSGLPSDRFFAERPEGSVSTLKIQRTQQEDSAVYLCASSPGRDSNQPQHFGDGTRLSIL.

This clonotype was detected many times. CDR3 in amino acids: CASSSSYTGELFF. CDR3 bases: TGTGCCAGCAGTTCGAGCTACACCGGGGAGCTGTTTTTT. This chain joins TRBV12-3 or TRBV12-4 and TRBJ2-2; D not certain. V gave up 4 bases and J gave up 3 bases, with 6 bases separating them. This CDR3 spans 13 amino acids.

The chain combines TRBV7-9 with TRBJ1-1; TRBD1 agrees at 7 bases. Unmatched junction bases numbered 8, after V lost 6 bases and J lost 1 base. CDR3 length equals 15 residues. Germline values: CDR1 SEHNR, CDR2 FQNEAQ (reference sequence). The CDR3 sequence is CASRREQGRNTEAFF. The CDR3 region has the DNA TGTGCCAGCAGACGGGAACAGGGGCGGAACACTGAAGCTTTCTTT.

This clonotype was found a few times. The J gene is TRBJ2-3, the V gene TRBV7-2; possibly TRBD2 for D (5 bases). This CDR3 region has 14 residues. Trimming removed 3 bases from V and 3 bases from J, with 10 bases in between. The germline V gene encodes CDR1 SGHTA and CDR2 FQGNSA. The CDR3 nucleotides read TGTGCCAGCAGCTTTCCGGGGAGTACAGATACGCAGTATTTT. Amino acids: CASSFPGSTDTQYF.

This clonotype was counted a few times. In nucleotides, the CDR3 is TGTGCCAGCTCGGGGGAACAGCCCCAGCATTTT. Its protein is CASSGEQPQHF. The V gene is TRBV2, the J gene TRBJ1-5; a weak D match, TRBD1 (5 bases). V shed 8 bases and J shed 7 bases, with 9 bases lying between them. Germline CDR1 reads SNHLY; CDR2 reads FYNNEI. The CDR3 has 11 amino acids.

This clonotype was counted many times. The chain joins TRBV7-6 to TRBJ1-1, with 11 bases fitting TRBD1. The ends lost 1 base at V and 5 bases at J; junction bases unmatched: 6. CDR1 SGHVS and CDR2 FNYEAQ come from the germline V gene. This CDR3 spans 16 amino acids. The CDR3 reads CASSLGSGTGGTEAFF. The CDR3 DNA follows: TGTGCCAGCAGCTTAGGGTCCGGGACAGGGGGAACTGAAGCTTTCTTT.

This clonotype occurred a few times. The chain joins TRBV6-5 to TRBJ1-1; D is ambiguous. V shed 5 bases and J shed 1 base, with 8 bases lying between them. Per the germline V gene, CDR1 is MNHEY and CDR2 is SVGAGI. The CDR3 runs 13 residues. The CDR3 here is CASSRRRNTEAFF. DNA of the CDR3: TGTGCCAGCAGTAGACGGAGGAACACTGAAGCTTTCTTT.

The CDR3 region has the DNA TGTGCCAGCAGCCACCGGGACAGGGGGCCTTTTGCCCAGTACTTC. Translating gives CASSHRDRGPFAQYF. The chain links TRBV7-2 to TRBJ2-5, with 12 bases aligning to TRBD1. V shed 5 bases, J shed 9 bases, and the junction held 10 bases outside the gene matches. The germline V gene has CDR1 SGHTA and CDR2 FQGNSA. The CDR3 sequence is 15 residues long.

The CDR3 nucleotides read TGTGCCAGCAGCTTAGATACAGGGAGAACCACCGGGGAGCTGTTTTTT. Its translation is CASSLDTGRTTGELFF. The rearrangement links TRBV7-6 to TRBJ2-2, with TRBD1 as a possible D gene (6 bases). CDR3 length equals 16 residues. Trimming cost V 1 base and J 4 bases, with 13 bases left between them. In germline, CDR1 is SGHVS, CDR2 FNYEAQ.

The chain has TRBV7-9 and TRBJ2-4; D is uncertain. CDR3 size: 18 residues. V lost 3 bases and J 0 bases, leaving 18 bases between the germline ends. Germline values: CDR1 SEHNR, CDR2 FQNEAQ (reference sequence). In nucleotides, the CDR3 is TGTGCCAGCAGCTTGCACCCGCATTATGGCTTAGCCAAAAACATTCAGTACTTC. Protein sequence: CASSLHPHYGLAKNIQYF.

This clonotype was found a few times. The chain combines TRBV12-3 or TRBV12-4 with TRBJ1-5; 10 positions agree with TRBD1. Trimming removed 5 bases from V and 7 bases from J; junction bases left unmatched: 8. This CDR3 is built from 15 residues. CDR3 loop: CASSPRQGAKQPQHF. For the CDR3, the DNA is TGTGCCAGCAGTCCGAGACAGGGGGCAAAACAGCCCCAGCATTTT.